These 21 T cell receptor beta chains were all obtained from the same sample, sequenced in a study of CD8 T cells in ankylosing spondylitis. TCRdb re-called the 5' RACE reads with MiXCR, one entry per CDR3 protein. The sample has tens of thousands of distinct CDR3 sequences, around 7.4% seen once. What was sequenced was blood, either unsorted or a sorted T cell fraction (not recorded which). These receptors were collected from a female donor with ankylosing spondylitis or in good health (not recorded which).

The chain joins TRBV20-1 to TRBJ2-1; the match to TRBD1 covers 7 bases. CDR1 and CDR2 (germline): DFQATT, SNEGSKA (reference sequence). J gave up 3 bases and V 5 bases, and 1 base lay outside the gene matches. This CDR3 contains 12 residues. In nucleotides, the CDR3 is TGCAGTGCTGGGACAGTCTACAATGAGCAGTTCTTC. As protein: CSAGTVYNEQFF.

This clonotype occurred a few times. This chain uses TRBV7-2 with TRBJ2-1; 7 nucleotides align to TRBD2. The CDR3 runs 14 residues. With 7 bases clipped from V and 3 bases from J, the junction kept 6 bases outside the gene matches. Germline CDR1 is SGHTA and CDR2 is FQGNSA. The CDR3 nucleotides are TGTGCCAGCACAATCGGGGGGATCTACAATGAGCAGTTCTTC. Translated: CASTIGGIYNEQFF.

This clonotype was detected ten times or more. V and J are TRBV2 and TRBJ1-2; TRBD1 agrees at 10 bases. The ends lost 6 bases at V and 8 bases at J; junction bases unmatched: 6. Germline CDR1 and CDR2: SNHLY and FYNNEI. The length of the CDR3 is 13 residues. The CDR3 sequence is CASSSTGGDGYTF. The CDR3 region has the DNA TGTGCCAGCAGCTCGACAGGGGGCGACGGCTACACCTTC. Full variable domain (outside the CDR3, taken from reference TRBV2 and TRBJ1-2): EPEVTQTPSHQVTQMGQEVILRCVPISNHLYFYWYRQILGQKVEFLVSFYNNEISEKSEIFDDQFSVERPDGSNFTLKIRSTKLEDSAMYFCASSSTGGDGYTFGSGTRLTVV.

In this sample, this clonotype turned up many times. The rearrangement joins TRBV28 to TRBJ1-4; D not resolved. Trimming took off 6 bases at V and 0 bases at J, with 8 bases between the two ends. The V gene's germline CDR1 is MDHEN and CDR2 SYDVKM. This CDR3 comprises 14 residues. DNA for the CDR3: TGTGCCAGCAGCCCTTTTGCAACTAATGAAAAACTGTTTTTT. The encoded protein is CASSPFATNEKLFF.

This clonotype was detected ten times or more. The chain carries TRBV20-1 and TRBJ1-6; no reliable D call. The CDR3 extends over 17 amino acids. The germline V gene has CDR1 DFQATT and CDR2 SNEGSKA (reference sequence). The V end was cut by 0 bases, the J end by 0 bases, with 12 bases between. This chain's CDR3 is CSARELEGYSYNSPLHF. The CDR3 nucleotides read TGCAGTGCTAGAGAGTTGGAGGGTTACTCCTATAATTCACCCCTCCACTTT.

This clonotype was counted only a few times. The rearrangement uses TRBV6-1 and TRBJ2-3; 7 positions agree with TRBD1. The junction had 4 bases not matched to a gene; V was cut back by 2 bases and J by 5 bases. This CDR3 is built from 14 residues. CDR1 is MNHNS and CDR2 is SASEGT in the germline V gene. In nucleotides, the CDR3 is TGTGCCAGCAGTGAAAGGGGGCGGAGAGATACGCAGTATTTT. It encodes CASSERGRRDTQYF.

This clonotype was counted many times. The gene calls are TRBV5-1 and TRBJ2-1; 7 bases fit TRBD1. CDR1 is SGHRS, CDR2 YFSETQ, per germline. The CDR3 extends over 16 amino acids. Trimming cost V 4 bases and J 4 bases; bases outside gene matches: 11. Here the CDR3 DNA reads TGCGCCAGCAGCCATGGAAACAGGGGCCGTTACAATGAGCAGTTCTTC. It translates to CASSHGNRGRYNEQFF.

This clonotype was counted many times. The chain couples TRBV14 to TRBJ1-5; D may be TRBD1 (5 bases). The CDR3 sequence is 14 residues long. Germline-derived CDR1 and CDR2 are SGHDN and FVKESK. The V end was cut by 3 bases, the J end by 2 bases, with 8 bases between. The CDR3 coding sequence is TGTGCCAGCAGCCAGGGAGGGGGCAATCAGCCCCAGCATTTT. Protein: CASSQGGGNQPQHF. The whole variable domain, remainder taken from reference TRBV14 and TRBJ1-5, is EAGVTQFPSHSVIEKGQTVTLRCDPISGHDNLYWYRRVMGKEIKFLLHFVKESKQDESGMPNNRFLAERTGGTYSTLKVQPAELEDSGVYFCASSQGGGNQPQHFGDGTRLSIL.

This clonotype was counted a few times. This chain links TRBV6-1 with TRBJ2-3; 8 bases line up with TRBD2. With V trimmed by 1 base and J by 3 bases, 12 bases remained unmatched. CDR1 MNHNS and CDR2 SASEGT come from the germline V gene. This CDR3 has 18 amino acids. The CDR3 nucleotides are TGTGCCAGCAGTGAAGTAGTGCCCCGGGGGGGCCTGACAGATACGCAGTATTTT. This gives the protein CASSEVVPRGGLTDTQYF.

Many counts were recorded for this clonotype. This chain uses TRBV5-1 with TRBJ2-1; 9 bases line up with TRBD1. The CDR3 spans 15 residues. Germline V gene lookup returns CDR1 SGHRS and CDR2 YFSETQ. J was trimmed by 8 bases and V by 4 bases; bases with no gene match: 10. Here the CDR3 reads CASSPGTGPQHEQFF. The DNA for the CDR3 is TGCGCCAGCAGCCCGGGGACAGGGCCACAACATGAGCAGTTCTTC. The complete variable domain, with remaining parts taken from reference TRBV5-1 and TRBJ2-1, reads KAGVTQTPRYLIKTRGQQVTLSCSPISGHRSVSWYQQTPGQGLQFLFEYFSETQRNKGNFPGRFSGRQFSNSRSEMNVSTLELGDSALYLCASSPGTGPQHEQFFGPGTRLTVL.

V gene TRBV4-2 combines with J gene TRBJ1-1; D may be TRBD1 (5 bases). CDR1 is LGHNA and CDR2 is YNFKEQ in the germline V gene. This CDR3 comprises 15 residues. Trimming took off 4 bases at V and 3 bases at J, with 15 bases between the two ends. CDR3 nucleotide sequence: TGTGCCAGCAGCCCGGGGCTCCAATGGTACACTGAAGCTTTCTTT. Translating it yields CASSPGLQWYTEAFF.

V gene TRBV27 combines with J gene TRBJ1-5; D gene unclear. The V and J ends lost 0 bases and 6 bases respectively, with 6 bases between them. The CDR3 covers 13 residues. CDR1 and CDR2 from the germline V gene are MNHEY and SMNVEV (reference sequence). This CDR3 reads CASSLSGPQPQHF. CDR3 DNA sequence: TGTGCCAGCAGTTTATCAGGTCCTCAGCCCCAGCATTTT.

V usage is TRBV28 and J usage is TRBJ2-1; 8 nucleotides match TRBD2. This CDR3 contains 14 residues. Germline V gene lookup returns CDR1 MDHEN and CDR2 SYDVKM. Trimming removed 4 bases from V and 7 bases from J; junction bases left unmatched: 6. Here the CDR3 reads CASSYRGGRNEQFF. For the CDR3, the DNA is TGTGCCAGCAGTTACCGGGGGGGTAGGAATGAGCAGTTCTTC.

Many counts were recorded for this clonotype. The V call is TRBV12-3 or TRBV12-4, the J call TRBJ2-1; D gene uncertain. The length of the CDR3 is 14 residues. Trimming removed 7 bases from V and 3 bases from J, with 13 bases in between. CDR3 loop: CASTKQENYNEQFF. DNA of the CDR3: TGTGCCAGCACTAAACAAGAGAACTACAATGAGCAGTTCTTC.

This clonotype has ten or more counts. This chain connects TRBV28 to TRBJ1-1; D is undetermined. The germline V gene has CDR1 MDHEN and CDR2 SYDVKM. The CDR3 is 13 residues long. V lost 3 bases and J lost 4, with 9 bases in between. CDR3 sequence (DNA): TGTGCCAGCAGTTTCGGAGGTTTCACTGAAGCTTTCTTT. Encoded protein: CASSFGGFTEAFF.

This clonotype turned up a few times. V and J are TRBV7-2 and TRBJ1-4; tentatively, D is TRBD1 (5 bases). The germline gives CDR1 SGHTA, CDR2 FQGNSA. Trimming shortened V by 5 bases and J by 3 bases, and 13 bases separated the two germline ends. CDR3 length: 15 residues. This CDR3 reads CASSRLRGANEKLFF. CDR3 nucleotides: TGTGCCAGCAGCCGTTTGAGGGGAGCTAATGAAAAACTGTTTTTT.

The rearrangement uses TRBV7-9 and TRBJ2-2; 11 bases are shared with TRBD1. The J segment lost 5 bases and the V segment lost 5 bases, leaving 7 bases of the junction unmatched. This CDR3 has 16 residues. From germline, CDR1 is SEHNR and CDR2 FQNEAQ (reference sequence). The CDR3 here is CASSPRTGGKTGELFF. As DNA, the CDR3 is TGTGCCAGCAGCCCCCGGACAGGGGGCAAGACCGGGGAGCTGTTTTTT.

V gene TRBV5-5 combines with J gene TRBJ2-7; possibly TRBD2 for D (6 bases). Looked up from germline, CDR1 is SGHKS and CDR2 is YYEKEE (reference sequence). The CDR3 is 16 residues long. The V gene lost 3 bases and the J gene lost 2 bases, with 18 bases spanning the gap. In nucleotides, the CDR3 is TGTGCCAGCAGCTCTACGACTGGGGGGTTCACCTACGAGCAGTACTTC. Translated, it gives CASSSTTGGFTYEQYF.

There are many counts of this clonotype. The J gene is TRBJ1-5, the V gene TRBV29-1; tentatively, D is TRBD1 (5 bases). The germline V and J ends were trimmed by 4 bases and 7 bases, with 14 bases remaining between them. The CDR3 spans 13 residues. Germline CDR1 and CDR2: SQVTM and ANQGSEA. The CDR3 region has the DNA TGCAGCGTTGTTGGCGACGGGGCACAGCCCCAGCATTTT. Encoded protein: CSVVGDGAQPQHF.

At least ten counts were recorded for this clonotype. The chain is built from TRBV6-6 and TRBJ1-6; possible D gene TRBD1, 5 bases. The germline V gene has CDR1 MNHNY and CDR2 SVGAGI (reference sequence). The V and J ends lost 6 bases and 5 bases respectively, with 8 bases between them. This CDR3 region has 13 residues. CDR3 DNA: TGTGCCAGCAGGGGGACGGATAATTCACCCCTCCACTTT. It is translated as CASRGTDNSPLHF.

This clonotype was seen repeatedly, ten times or more. This chain connects TRBV6-1 to TRBJ2-2, with 8 bases that match TRBD1. The CDR3 sequence is 14 residues long. Germline assignment: CDR1 MNHNS and CDR2 SASEGT. The junction had 7 bases not matched to a gene; V was cut back by 8 bases and J by 5 bases. CDR3 loop: CASQTGARTGELFF. The CDR3 DNA follows: TGTGCCAGCCAGACAGGGGCTAGGACCGGGGAGCTGTTTTTT.